This T cell receptor beta chain was retrieved from a study of blood T cell repertoires in COVID-19. Study-wide context: Collection of acute and convalescent COVID-19 samples took place in the United States, Italy and Spain.

In the original processing: Researchers report that nucleated cell counts were estimated from reference gene primer amplification. Profiled with immunoSEQ multiplex PCR; TCRdb holds only in-frame clones, not every one. D and trimming were read from the DNA, whereas the V and J calls and clone size are those reported in that table. The sample yields over 150,000 clones, around nine tenths seen once. The V segment lost 7 bases and the J segment 2 bases; nucleotides outside the gene matches: 6. The germline gives CDR1 SGHRS, CDR2 YFSETQ. This CDR3 is 13 amino acids long. Followed over time, Seattle patients had been enrolled while infection was active.

The genes are TRBV5-1 and TRBJ2-7; 7 bases line up with TRBD1. The sequenced sample consisted of peripheral blood. This receptor was taken from a woman aged 65 to 85 with COVID-19, enrolled during active disease. DNA for the CDR3: TGCGCCAGCTTGGGGGACAGTCCCTACGAGCAGTACTTC. It codes for CASLGDSPYEQYF. The full variable domain, its missing parts supplied by reference TRBV5-1 and TRBJ2-7, is KAGVTQTPRYLIKTRGQQVTLSCSPISGHRSVSWYQQTPGQGLQFLFEYFSETQRNKGNFPGRFSGRQFSNSRSEMNVSTLELGDSALYLCASLGDSPYEQYFGPGTRLTVT.